A single T cell receptor (beta chain) is shown here with its context. This sample is part of a study of blood T cell repertoires in COVID-19. Study overall: Samples representing acute and convalescent COVID-19 were sourced from the United States, Italy and Spain. Sources were T cells, B-cell-depleted T cells, or PBMCs; the material itself was cDNA or gDNA.

Profiled with immunoSEQ multiplex PCR; TCRdb holds only in-frame clones, not every one. The sample holds about 180,000 clones, about four fifths seen once. The V segment lost 0 bases and the J segment 8 bases; nucleotides outside the gene matches: 14. Germline V gene data show CDR1 as KGHDR and CDR2 as SFDVKD. The CDR3 contains 17 residues. V usage is TRBV24-1 and J usage is TRBJ2-7, with 8 bases that match TRBD2. The TCR was taken from a woman in her sixties or seventies with acute or convalescent COVID-19. Sequences were obtained from peripheral blood. The CDR3 DNA sequence: TGTGCCACCAGTGATTTGCCCTTGGGTAGCGGGAATTTCAAGCAGTACTTC. As protein: CATSDLPLGSGNFKQYF.